The next 24 T cell receptor beta chains were all read from a single sample in a study of T cells in Graves' hyperthyroidism and ophthalmopathy. Amplification yielded TCR beta CDR3 regions, with RNA transcripts as the source. Using the HTBI primer set, a first-round RT-PCR was run on the TCR CDR3. TCRdb recomputed calls from the multiplex PCR reads with MiXCR, one row per CDR3 protein. The sample holds around 600,000 distinct CDR3 sequences, more than 12% seen once. Input material: blood. The origin of the receptors is a woman aged 50 to 60 with Graves' ophthalmopathy.

This clonotype was counted at least ten times. The V gene is TRBV7-9, the J gene TRBJ2-5; 7 nucleotides match TRBD2. The CDR3 totals 14 residues. Germline V gene sequence: CDR1 SEHNR, CDR2 FQNEAQ (reference sequence). Unmatched junction bases numbered 7, after V lost 8 bases and J lost 1 base. The CDR3 sequence is CASQSIAGQETQYF. The CDR3 nucleotides read TGTGCCAGCCAAAGTATAGCGGGCCAAGAGACCCAGTACTTC.

This clonotype was observed many times. This sequence joins TRBV28 and TRBJ2-3; 7 nucleotides match TRBD2. This CDR3 contains 15 residues. Trimming cost V 7 bases and J 2 bases; bases outside gene matches: 9. The germline CDR1 and CDR2 sequences are MDHEN and SYDVKM. CDR3 sequence: CASTTPGGVTDTQYF. CDR3 sequence (DNA): TGTGCCAGCACTACCCCTGGGGGGGTCACAGATACGCAGTATTTT.

At least ten counts were recorded for this clonotype. The chain employs TRBV2 and TRBJ2-1; no definite D call. Trimming shortened V by 1 base and J by 7 bases, and 17 bases separated the two germline ends. Germline V gives CDR1 SNHLY, CDR2 FYNNEI. This CDR3 contains 16 residues. The CDR3: CASSEVGQHMENEQFF. The DNA of the CDR3 is TGTGCCAGCAGTGAAGTGGGCCAACATATGGAGAATGAGCAGTTCTTC.

This clonotype was detected many times. This rearrangement joins TRBV5-1 to TRBJ1-2; TRBD1 matches 9 bases. This CDR3 is built from 17 residues. Germline V gene data show CDR1 as SGHRS and CDR2 as YFSETQ. With V trimmed by 1 base and J by 3 bases, 10 bases remained unmatched. This chain's CDR3 is CASSLLGQGLADYGYTF. DNA for the CDR3: TGCGCCAGCAGCTTGCTTGGACAGGGGCTCGCGGACTATGGCTACACCTTC. Full variable domain (outside the CDR3, taken from reference TRBV5-1 and TRBJ1-2): KAGVTQTPRYLIKTRGQQVTLSCSPISGHRSVSWYQQTPGQGLQFLFEYFSETQRNKGNFPGRFSGRQFSNSRSEMNVSTLELGDSALYLCASSLLGQGLADYGYTFGSGTRLTVV.

The chain employs TRBV6-1 and TRBJ2-1; 16 nucleotides line up with TRBD2. The CDR3 runs 18 residues. The germline V gene encodes CDR1 MNHNS and CDR2 SASEGT. Trimming at V came to 7 bases and at J to 4 bases, leaving 10 bases not matched to a gene. Here the CDR3 reads CASNTGTSGRARYNEQFF. The CDR3 nucleotides are TGTGCCAGCAATACCGGGACTAGCGGGAGGGCCCGATACAATGAGCAGTTCTTC.

This clonotype showed up just a few times. The rearrangement joins TRBV10-3 to TRBJ2-1; 7 nucleotides match TRBD2. V gave up 6 bases and J gave up 0 bases; unmatched junction bases: 8. The CDR3 extends over 16 amino acids. CDR1 is ENHRY and CDR2 is SYGVKD in the germline V gene. The CDR3 here is CAISTIAGGSYNEQFF. The DNA for the CDR3 is TGTGCCATCAGCACTATAGCGGGTGGCTCCTACAATGAGCAGTTCTTC.

This clonotype was counted ten times or more. CDR3 DNA: TGTGCCAGCAGCTTAAGGACTAGCGGGAGGGGCACAGATACGCAGTATTTT. Encoded protein: CASSLRTSGRGTDTQYF. The genes are TRBV5-6 and TRBJ2-3; 15 bases align to TRBD2. V lost 2 bases to trimming and J lost 1 base; unmatched junction nucleotides: 2. Germline V gives CDR1 SGHDT, CDR2 YYEEEE. The CDR3 is 17 residues long.

This clonotype appeared many times. The chain combines TRBV24-1 with TRBJ2-5; D is unclear. Germline-derived CDR1 and CDR2 are KGHDR and SFDVKD. This CDR3 contains 13 residues. The V and J ends lost 7 bases and 4 bases respectively, with 12 bases between them. The DNA for the CDR3 is TGTGCCACCAGCCGCCCAGGCGTAGAGACCCAGTACTTC. Translating it yields CATSRPGVETQYF.

Many counts were recorded for this clonotype. The chain couples TRBV20-1 to TRBJ2-5; 8 bases align to TRBD1. The junction had 7 bases not matched to a gene; V was cut back by 5 bases and J by 2 bases. This CDR3 spans 14 amino acids. CDR1 DFQATT and CDR2 SNEGSKA come from the germline V gene (reference sequence). CDR3 DNA: TGCAGTGCTCGCCGCGGGACAGGACAAGAGACCCAGTACTTC. Translation: CSARRGTGQETQYF.

This clonotype was counted at least ten times. This chain joins TRBV7-9 and TRBJ1-2; 8 nucleotides agree with TRBD1. After removal of 4 bases from V and 8 bases from J, the junction contained 6 bases not matched to a gene. The length of the CDR3 is 13 residues. Germline CDR1 reads SEHNR; CDR2 reads FQNEAQ (reference sequence). The CDR3 protein is CASSSTGEGGYTF. The CDR3 coding sequence is TGTGCCAGCAGCTCGACAGGGGAAGGCGGCTACACCTTC.

This clonotype was seen many times. The chain joins TRBV5-1 to TRBJ2-1; a possible D gene is TRBD2 (5 bases). CDR3 size: 14 residues. Deletions cut 2 bases from V and 7 bases from J, with 13 bases between. The germline V gene encodes CDR1 SGHRS and CDR2 YFSETQ. The CDR3 DNA reads as TGCGCCAGCAGCTTCGAGGGAGTAGAAAATGAGCAGTTCTTC. This codes for CASSFEGVENEQFF.

Many counts were recorded for this clonotype. This rearrangement joins TRBV12-5 to TRBJ2-1, with D maybe TRBD2 (6 bases). The CDR3 totals 15 residues. V was cut by 5 bases and J by 0 bases, with 11 bases left in between. Germline V gives CDR1 LGHNT, CDR2 FRNRAP. The CDR3 DNA reads as TGTGCTAGTGGTCTCCGGGACTCCTCCTACAATGAGCAGTTCTTC. Translating gives CASGLRDSSYNEQFF.

This clonotype came up many times. The chain joins TRBV24-1 to TRBJ2-3, with TRBD2 matching 7 bases. Germline V gene lookup returns CDR1 KGHDR and CDR2 SFDVKD. The J segment lost 4 bases and the V segment lost 3 bases, leaving 9 bases of the junction unmatched. This CDR3 region has 16 residues. This CDR3 reads CATSDLRLAGADTQYF. For the CDR3, the DNA is TGTGCCACCAGTGATCTACGACTAGCTGGGGCAGATACGCAGTATTTT.

This clonotype was seen only a few times. V usage is TRBV7-2 and J usage is TRBJ1-4, with D possibly TRBD1 on 5 matching bases. The V gene's germline CDR1 is SGHTA and CDR2 FQGNSA. The CDR3 extends over 15 amino acids. Trimming shortened V by 0 bases and J by 3 bases, and 8 bases separated the two germline ends. The CDR3 is CASSLAWGANEKLFF. CDR3 nucleotides: TGTGCCAGCAGCTTAGCGTGGGGGGCTAATGAAAAACTGTTTTTT.

This clonotype was seen a handful of times. V usage is TRBV18 and J usage is TRBJ1-3; perhaps TRBD1 as D (5 bases). Germline CDR1 KGHSH, CDR2 LQKENI. This CDR3 is built from 15 residues. The V end was cut by 3 bases, the J end by 1 base, with 10 bases between. As DNA, the CDR3 is TGTGCCAGCTCACCTGCCCAGGGTTCTGGAAACACCATATATTTT. Encoded protein: CASSPAQGSGNTIYF.

A few counts support this clonotype. The chain is built from TRBV7-9 and TRBJ2-1, with 7 bases fitting TRBD2. In germline, CDR1 is SEHNR, CDR2 FQNEAQ (reference sequence). The CDR3 has 17 residues. Trimming removed 6 bases from V and 0 bases from J; junction bases left unmatched: 11. CDR3 residues: CASRSGRGGSSYNEQFF. The CDR3 bases are TGTGCCAGCAGGTCAGGACGCGGCGGGAGCTCCTACAATGAGCAGTTCTTC.

As for this clonotype: Relative to the germline gene, one junction end is altered; a read error may explain this. The gene calls are TRBV7-7 and TRBJ2-2; D perhaps matches TRBD2 (6 bases). In germline, CDR1 is SSHAT, CDR2 FNYEAQ (reference sequence). The CDR3 is 17 residues long. The CDR3 DNA is TGTGCTAGCAGCCCCTATACGCGGGGCTCGAACACCGGGGAGCTGTTTTTT. It specifies CASSPYTRGSNTGELFF.

The sample holds many counts of this clonotype. The chain recombines TRBV20-1 with TRBJ2-1, with TRBD2 identical over 9 bases. The V gene end was trimmed by 0 bases and the J gene end by 7 bases; junction bases not matched to a gene: 10. The CDR3 is made up of 16 amino acids. Germline V lookup: CDR1 DFQATT, CDR2 SNEGSKA (reference sequence). CDR3 sequence (DNA): TGCAGTGCTAGAGATCCTGTGCGGGAGGGCGATAATGAGCAGTTCTTC. This gives the protein CSARDPVREGDNEQFF.

This clonotype showed up many times. The CDR3 DNA sequence: TGTGCCAGCAGCCCCCGGGGTGGAAGACTCTCCTACGAGCAGTACTTC. Encoded protein: CASSPRGGRLSYEQYF. The V and J genes are TRBV7-6 and TRBJ2-7, with D possibly matching TRBD2 (5 bases). The germline V and J ends were trimmed by 5 bases and 0 bases, with 17 bases remaining between them. This CDR3 spans 16 amino acids. Germline V CDR1 and CDR2: SGHVS, FNYEAQ.

The chain recombines TRBV9 with TRBJ2-7; 7 bases fit TRBD2. The CDR3 loop spans 15 amino acids. Germline CDR1 SGDLS, CDR2 YYNGEE. Trimming removed 4 bases from V and 2 bases from J; junction bases left unmatched: 9. Written as DNA, the CDR3 is TGTGCCAGCAGCCCCTGGCAGGGAGGGCCCTACGAGCAGTACTTC. This encodes CASSPWQGGPYEQYF. Supplemented by reference TRBV9 and TRBJ2-7, the full variable domain reads DSGVTQTPKHLITATGQRVTLRCSPRSGDLSVYWYQQSLDQGLQFLIQYYNGEERAKGNILERFSAQQFPDLHSELNLSSLELGDSALYFCASSPWQGGPYEQYFGPGTRLTVT.

In this sample, this clonotype turned up a few times. The chain recombines TRBV29-1 with TRBJ1-2, with TRBD1 matching over 7 bases. With 7 bases clipped from V and 4 bases from J, the junction kept 9 bases outside the gene matches. This CDR3 has 13 residues. Looked up from germline, CDR1 is SQVTM and CDR2 is ANQGSEA. The CDR3 is CSAYGQAAYGYTF. CDR3 nucleotides: TGCAGCGCTTACGGACAGGCCGCCTATGGCTACACCTTC.

This clonotype came up many times. This rearrangement joins TRBV24-1 to TRBJ2-1; TRBD1 agrees at 9 bases. The CDR3 spans 16 residues. Trimming at V came to 4 bases and at J to 10 bases, leaving 13 bases not matched to a gene. The V gene's germline CDR1 is KGHDR and CDR2 SFDVKD. CDR3 amino acids: CATSDRPPGQGSEQFF. DNA of the CDR3: TGTGCCACCAGTGACCGACCTCCGGGACAGGGCAGCGAGCAGTTCTTC.

In its sample, this clonotype was seen many times. The chain carries TRBV7-2 and TRBJ2-4; 11 positions match TRBD2. J gave up 0 bases and V 6 bases, and 4 bases lay outside the gene matches. This CDR3 is built from 16 residues. Per the germline V gene, CDR1 is SGHTA and CDR2 is FQGNSA. CDR3 residues: CASRKGLAGAKNIQYF. The CDR3 coding sequence is TGTGCCAGCAGAAAAGGACTAGCGGGAGCCAAAAACATTCAGTACTTC. The full variable domain, with the rest looked up from reference TRBV7-2 and TRBJ2-4, is GAGVSQSPSNKVTEKGKDVELRCDPISGHTALYWYRQSLGQGLEFLIYFQGNSAPDKSGLPSDRFSAERTGGSVSTLTIQRTQQEDSAVYLCASRKGLAGAKNIQYFGAGTRLSVL.

The table lists this clonotype with a few counts. The CDR3 region has the DNA TGTGCCAGTAGTATAGGGACTCGAGGGTCCTACAATGAGCAGTTCTTC. Residues: CASSIGTRGSYNEQFF. This chain uses TRBV19 with TRBJ2-1, with D possibly being TRBD2 (5 bases). Germline values: CDR1 LNHDA, CDR2 SQIVND (reference sequence). Trimming took 1 base from V and 1 from J, leaving 11 bases between them. The CDR3 length is 16 residues.